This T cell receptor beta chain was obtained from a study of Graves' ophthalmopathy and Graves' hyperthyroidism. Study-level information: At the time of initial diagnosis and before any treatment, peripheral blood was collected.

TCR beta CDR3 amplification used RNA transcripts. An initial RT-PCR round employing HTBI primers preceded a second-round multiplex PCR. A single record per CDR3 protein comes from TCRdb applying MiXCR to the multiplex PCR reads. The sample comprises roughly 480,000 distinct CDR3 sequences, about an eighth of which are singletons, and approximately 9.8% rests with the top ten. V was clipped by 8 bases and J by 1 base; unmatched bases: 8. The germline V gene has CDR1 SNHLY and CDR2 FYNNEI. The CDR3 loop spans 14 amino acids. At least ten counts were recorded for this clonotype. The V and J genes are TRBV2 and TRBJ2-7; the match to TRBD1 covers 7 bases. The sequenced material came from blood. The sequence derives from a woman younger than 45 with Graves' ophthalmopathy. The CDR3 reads CASHEETGSYEQYF. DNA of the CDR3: TGTGCCAGCCATGAGGAGACAGGGTCCTACGAGCAGTACTTC. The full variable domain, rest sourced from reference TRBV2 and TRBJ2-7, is EPEVTQTPSHQVTQMGQEVILRCVPISNHLYFYWYRQILGQKVEFLVSFYNNEISEKSEIFDDQFSVERPDGSNFTLKIRSTKLEDSAMYFCASHEETGSYEQYFGPGTRLTVT.